One sample yielded the 30 T cell receptor beta chains listed below, sequenced in a study of T cell repertoires in cytomegalovirus infection. Via MiXCR, TCRdb re-called the reads, giving one row per CDR3 protein. The sample carries some 320,000 distinct CDR3 sequences, approximately 9.5% recorded once. Sequenced input: PBMCs. These receptors originate from a human donor in good health (CMV status not recorded). Some clones in this sample may be carry-over from other donors' samples.

This clonotype has more than one count but fewer than ten. The genes are TRBV27 and TRBJ1-5; 8 bases fit TRBD1. CDR1 MNHEY and CDR2 SMNVEV come from the germline V gene (reference sequence). The V segment lost 7 bases and the J segment 0 bases; nucleotides outside the gene matches: 5. The CDR3 has 15 residues. The CDR3: CASTPGTGSNQPQHF. The CDR3 bases are TGTGCCAGCACCCCCGGGACAGGTAGCAATCAGCCCCAGCATTTT.

This clonotype was counted between two and nine times. The chain recombines TRBV9 with TRBJ2-2, with D unresolved. V dropped 0 bases and J dropped 17 bases, with 14 bases sitting between them. There are 12 residues in the CDR3. From germline, CDR1 is SGDLS and CDR2 YYNGEE. CDR3 protein: CASSVGPGPIFF. Written as DNA, the CDR3 is TGTGCCAGCAGCGTAGGCCCTGGGCCTATATTTTTT. The full variable domain, completed using reference TRBV9 and TRBJ2-2, is DSGVTQTPKHLITATGQRVTLRCSPRSGDLSVYWYQQSLDQGLQFLIQYYNGEERAKGNILERFSAQQFPDLHSELNLSSLELGDSALYFCASSVGPGPIFFGEGSRLTVL.

In this sample, this clonotype turned up a few times. The rearrangement uses TRBV12-3 or TRBV12-4 and TRBJ2-1, with 15 bases aligning to TRBD2. This CDR3 is built from 20 residues. V shed 3 bases, J shed 1 base, and the junction held 10 bases outside the gene matches. This CDR3 reads CASSFRVGLAGGLSYNEQFF. In nucleotides, the CDR3 is TGTGCCAGCAGTTTCCGGGTCGGACTAGCGGGGGGGCTGTCCTACAATGAGCAGTTCTTC.

This clonotype appeared many times. The chain has TRBV7-8 and TRBJ1-2; 8 nucleotides agree with TRBD1. CDR1 is SGHVS and CDR2 is FQNEAQ in the germline V gene. The ends lost 5 bases at V and 2 bases at J; junction bases unmatched: 4. CDR3 size: 14 residues. The CDR3 bases are TGTGCCAGCAGCCTCCGGACAGGGAACTATGGCTACACCTTC. Encoded protein: CASSLRTGNYGYTF.

This chain links TRBV6-1 with TRBJ1-3; no definite D call. Deletions cut 4 bases from V and 0 bases from J, with 4 bases between. Germline V lookup: CDR1 MNHNS, CDR2 SASEGT. The CDR3 runs to 13 residues. Here the CDR3 reads CASSGGSGNTIYF. The CDR3 DNA follows: TGTGCCAGCAGTGGTGGCTCTGGAAACACCATATATTTT.

This clonotype was recorded at least ten times. V usage is TRBV7-6 and J usage is TRBJ2-1; D gene ambiguous. CDR1 and CDR2 (germline): SGHVS, FNYEAQ. The CDR3 sequence is 16 residues long. V lost 1 base and J lost 0, with 10 bases in between. The DNA for the CDR3 is TGTGCCAGCAGCTTAGTGTCCAGTTTCTCCTACAATGAGCAGTTCTTC. Translating gives CASSLVSSFSYNEQFF.

The chain links TRBV11-2 to TRBJ2-2; TRBD2 aligns across 11 bases. The V gene's germline CDR1 is SGHAT and CDR2 FQNNGV. V lost 5 bases to trimming and J lost 2 bases; unmatched junction nucleotides: 10. The CDR3 runs to 18 residues. The CDR3 sequence: CASSLRGTSGVNTGELFF. CDR3 nucleotides: TGTGCCAGCAGCCTCCGCGGGACTAGCGGAGTTAACACCGGGGAGCTGTTTTTT.

This chain joins TRBV4-2 and TRBJ1-5; TRBD1 agrees at 10 bases. The CDR3 extends over 16 amino acids. The junction had 4 bases not matched to a gene; V was cut back by 1 base and J by 4 bases. Per germline, CDR1 LGHNA and CDR2 YNFKEQ. The CDR3: CASSQGKGQGNQPQHF. CDR3 coding DNA: TGTGCCAGCAGCCAAGGGAAGGGACAGGGGAATCAGCCCCAGCATTTT.

Only a few counts were recorded for this clonotype. The V call is TRBV19, the J call TRBJ2-1; unclear D gene. The V end was cut by 3 bases, the J end by 2 bases, with 11 bases between. Germline V gives CDR1 LNHDA, CDR2 SQIVND (reference sequence). This CDR3 has 15 residues. DNA of the CDR3: TGTGCCAGTAGTATTGAGGCGAGACCCTACAATGAGCAGTTCTTC. Its protein is CASSIEARPYNEQFF.

This clonotype has only a few counts. The CDR3 coding sequence is TGTGCCAGCGCGTGGACAGGGGTAAACGGGGAGCTGTTTTTT. Its protein product is CASAWTGVNGELFF. J is TRBJ2-2 and V is TRBV6-2 or TRBV6-3; 9 bases match TRBD1. Germline V gene lookup returns CDR1 MNHEY and CDR2 SVGEGT. V shed 8 bases and J 7 bases; nucleotides not matched to a gene: 8. The CDR3 has 14 amino acids.

This clonotype was found many times. This chain links TRBV12-3 or TRBV12-4 with TRBJ1-4, with D unresolved. This CDR3 is 12 amino acids long. The CDR3 loop is CAAPDGYEKLFF. The CDR3 bases are TGTGCGGCTCCGGACGGGTATGAAAAACTGTTTTTT.

This clonotype was recorded at least ten times. The chain recombines TRBV7-2 with TRBJ2-1; weak D call: TRBD2 (5 bases). Germline CDR1 reads SGHTA; CDR2 reads FQGNSA. V was pared by 2 bases and J by 4 bases, with 18 bases between. This CDR3 comprises 17 residues. CDR3 in DNA: TGTGCCAGCAGCTTAAAGACGTCAGCGGCACCATACAATGAGCAGTTCTTC. The encoded protein is CASSLKTSAAPYNEQFF.

The table lists this clonotype with a few counts. The chain links TRBV6-6 to TRBJ2-2, with TRBD1 matching 9 bases. The ends lost 8 bases at V and 2 bases at J; junction bases unmatched: 6. The CDR3 extends over 15 amino acids. Germline V lookup: CDR1 MNHNY, CDR2 SVGAGI (reference sequence). CDR3 sequence: CASRGTGLNTGELFF. In nucleotides, the CDR3 is TGTGCCAGCCGTGGGACAGGGCTTAACACCGGGGAGCTGTTTTTT.

This clonotype was seen many times. This sequence joins TRBV4-2 and TRBJ2-1; TRBD2 aligns across 7 bases. CDR3 length: 16 residues. V was pared by 0 bases and J by 1 base, with 3 bases of the junction left unmatched. Germline V lookup: CDR1 LGHNA, CDR2 YNFKEQ. CDR3 nucleotides: TGTGCCAGCAGCCAAGATCGGGGAGGGTCCTACAATGAGCAGTTCTTC. This codes for CASSQDRGGSYNEQFF.

This clonotype was observed many times. The junction does not match germline at one end; this may be a read error. The V gene is TRBV7-2, the J gene TRBJ1-2; weak D call: TRBD1 (6 bases). Per germline, CDR1 SGHTA and CDR2 FQGNSA. CDR3 length: 14 residues. CDR3 loop: CASSLVSDRRSPTF. CDR3 bases: TGTGCCAGCAGCTTAGTAAGTGACAGGAGAAGTCCGACTTTC.

The genes are TRBV28 and TRBJ2-5; the D gene is possibly TRBD1 (6 bases). The germline V gene encodes CDR1 MDHEN and CDR2 SYDVKM. The V end was cut by 6 bases, the J end by 1 base, with 9 bases between. The CDR3 is 13 amino acids. The CDR3 loop reads CASRGGSQETQYF. CDR3 DNA sequence: TGTGCCAGCAGAGGGGGATCCCAAGAGACCCAGTACTTC.

Remarks on this clonotype: A read error is possible here, since a much larger clone lies one base away. V usage is TRBV7-9 and J usage is TRBJ1-2; no definite D call. V lost 2 bases and J lost 3, with 4 bases in between. Per germline, CDR1 SEHNR and CDR2 FQNEAQ (reference sequence). This CDR3 comprises 12 residues. The CDR3 spells CASSLLDYGYTF. The CDR3, as DNA: TGTGCCAGCAGCTTATTGGACTATGGCTACACCTTC.

Worth noting for this clonotype: Since a much larger clone is just one base distant, this may be a read error. The genes are TRBV7-2 and TRBJ2-3, with 9 positions matching TRBD2. The CDR3 spans 15 residues. In germline, CDR1 is SGHTA, CDR2 FQGNSA. The CDR3 sequence: CASSLTAGGTDMQYF. DNA for the CDR3: TGTGCCAGCAGCTTAACAGCGGGGGGCACAGATATGCAGTATTTT.

The sample holds a few counts of this clonotype. This rearrangement joins TRBV19 to TRBJ2-2, with 9 bases fitting TRBD2. Trimming took 7 bases from V and 4 from J; bases not matched to a gene: 13. CDR1 LNHDA and CDR2 SQIVND come from the germline V gene (reference sequence). The CDR3 is 17 amino acids. The CDR3 bases are TGTGCCAGTATCCCCATGGGAGCGGGAGGACGCACCGGGGAGCTGTTTTTT. It translates to CASIPMGAGGRTGELFF. The full variable domain, rest sourced from reference TRBV19 and TRBJ2-2, is DGGITQSPKYLFRKEGQNVTLSCEQNLNHDAMYWYRQDPGQGLRLIYYSQIVNDFQKGDIAEGYSVSREKKESFPLTVTSAQKNPTAFYLCASIPMGAGGRTGELFFGEGSRLTVL.

The gene calls are TRBV12-3 or TRBV12-4 and TRBJ2-3; no clear D gene. The CDR3 spans 15 residues. Trimming took 5 bases from V and 2 from J, leaving 14 bases between them. The CDR3 coding sequence is TGTGCCAGCAGTAATGGTCCTACCATCACAGATACGCAGTATTTT. It codes for CASSNGPTITDTQYF.

This clonotype showed up many times. This chain uses TRBV7-8 with TRBJ1-5, with 8 bases lining up with TRBD1. The CDR3 is made up of 15 amino acids. The trim removed 5 bases at V and 6 bases at J, leaving 9 bases unmatched. CDR1 is SGHVS and CDR2 is FQNEAQ in the germline V gene. CDR3 loop: CASSVRGPVAQPQHF. In DNA, the CDR3 is TGTGCCAGCAGCGTCAGGGGGCCCGTTGCTCAGCCCCAGCATTTT.

This sequence joins TRBV20-1 and TRBJ1-5; D perhaps matches TRBD1 (6 bases). Trimming stripped 4 bases from V and 0 bases from J, with 7 bases between. CDR3 size: 13 residues. The germline V gene encodes CDR1 DFQATT and CDR2 SNEGSKA (reference sequence). This chain's CDR3 is CSAKTGSNQPQHF. In DNA form, the CDR3 reads TGCAGTGCTAAGACAGGTAGCAATCAGCCCCAGCATTTT.

The chain recombines TRBV12-3 or TRBV12-4 with TRBJ2-7; maybe TRBD2 (6 bases). With 6 bases removed from V and 2 bases from J, the gap between germline ends came to 11 bases. The CDR3 runs 13 residues. This chain's CDR3 is CASRPGTAYEQYF. The CDR3 DNA reads as TGTGCCAGCAGACCCGGGACTGCCTACGAGCAGTACTTC.

This clonotype was detected ten times or more. CDR3 sequence reads: CASSSGWASGQYF. The CDR3, as DNA: TGTGCCAGCAGCTCTGGATGGGCTAGCGGACAGTATTTT. V gene TRBV7-2 combines with J gene TRBJ2-3; TRBD2 matches 7 bases. The CDR3 is 13 residues long. With 4 bases clipped from V and 12 bases from J, the junction kept 10 bases outside the gene matches. From germline, CDR1 is SGHTA and CDR2 FQGNSA.

This clonotype was counted at least ten times. The chain links TRBV20-1 to TRBJ1-6; D is ambiguous. The CDR3 runs to 12 residues. Germline values: CDR1 DFQATT, CDR2 SNEGSKA (reference sequence). V dropped 1 base and J dropped 10 bases, with 8 bases sitting between them. This chain's CDR3 is CSARGARSPLHF. The CDR3 bases are TGCAGTGCTAGAGGGGCAAGGTCACCCCTCCACTTT.

This clonotype was recorded at least ten times. The chain joins TRBV7-2 to TRBJ2-7, with 7 bases fitting TRBD2. The V gene's germline CDR1 is SGHTA and CDR2 FQGNSA. The ends lost 5 bases at V and 4 bases at J; junction bases unmatched: 17. There are 17 residues in the CDR3. The CDR3 reads CASSPQSFRGRGYEQYF. The CDR3 nucleotides are TGTGCCAGCAGCCCGCAGAGCTTTCGCGGGAGAGGGTACGAGCAGTACTTC.

This clonotype has just a few counts. The chain recombines TRBV7-2 with TRBJ2-2; TRBD2 matches at 10 bases. Losses at the gene ends were 4 bases for V and 1 base for J; bases not matched to a gene: 6. CDR1 and CDR2 from the germline V gene are SGHTA and FQGNSA. CDR3 length: 17 residues. The CDR3 spells CASSSKWTSGNTGELFF. CDR3 bases: TGTGCCAGCAGCTCCAAATGGACTAGCGGGAACACCGGGGAGCTGTTTTTT.

At least ten counts were recorded for this clonotype. The chain couples TRBV6-2 or TRBV6-3 to TRBJ2-3; D uncertain. Germline-derived CDR1 and CDR2 are MNHEY and SVGEGT. Between the trimmed V and J ends, which lost 6 bases and 4 bases, there was a span of 11 bases. The CDR3 is 13 residues long. The CDR3 sequence is CASRSTSSDTQYF. CDR3 DNA: TGTGCCAGCAGATCGACAAGTTCAGATACGCAGTATTTT.

There are many counts of this clonotype. The chain recombines TRBV10-3 with TRBJ2-3; D is uncertain. Germline V gene sequence: CDR1 ENHRY, CDR2 SYGVKD. The CDR3 is 14 amino acids. Trimming shortened V by 3 bases and J by 2 bases, and 9 bases separated the two germline ends. The chain's CDR3 is CAISERPDTDTQYF. For the CDR3, the DNA is TGTGCCATCAGTGAACGACCGGACACAGATACGCAGTATTTT.

This clonotype was seen more than once but under ten times. The chain joins TRBV4-3 to TRBJ2-2; a possible D gene is TRBD1 (6 bases). V was shortened by 1 base and J by 0 bases, with 9 bases between the two germline ends. The germline V gene encodes CDR1 LGHNA and CDR2 YSLEER. CDR3 length: 16 residues. For the CDR3, the DNA is TGCGCCAGCAGCCAAGCGGGACACCCGAACACCGGGGAGCTGTTTTTT. This encodes CASSQAGHPNTGELFF.